Below are 12 T cell receptor beta chains sequenced from a single sample in a study of response to subunit inactivated influenza vaccine. TCRdb used MiXCR to reprocess the RT-PCR reads, holding one entry per CDR3 protein. The data contain fewer than 700,000 distinct CDR3 sequences, approximately 12% of them singletons. Sequenced material: PBMCs from blood, taken roughly 47 days after vaccination. The receptors derive from a man aged 50 or older who received an inactivated influenza vaccine.

This chain links TRBV7-9 with TRBJ1-6, with no clear D. Trimming cost V 1 base and J 6 bases, with 13 bases left between them. There are 16 residues in the CDR3. The V gene's germline CDR1 is SEHNR and CDR2 FQNEAQ (reference sequence). The DNA for the CDR3 is TGTGCCAGCAGCTTAGGATTTTCGCAGGTTAATTCACCCCTCCACTTT. Amino acid sequence: CASSLGFSQVNSPLHF.

This clonotype occurred many times. The V gene is TRBV5-1, the J gene TRBJ2-1; 9 nucleotides agree with TRBD1. This CDR3 region has 15 residues. V lost 4 bases and J lost 4; bases outside the gene matches: 6. Germline lookup yields CDR1 SGHRS and CDR2 YFSETQ. In DNA, the CDR3 is TGCGCCAGCAGCGTCGGGACAGGGAAATACAATGAGCAGTTCTTC. Translating gives CASSVGTGKYNEQFF.

V usage is TRBV9 and J usage is TRBJ1-5; 10 bases align to TRBD1. This CDR3 has 15 residues. Germline values: CDR1 SGDLS, CDR2 YYNGEE. V was pared by 3 bases and J by 6 bases, with 6 bases of the junction left unmatched. CDR3 sequence: CASSETGGWGQPQHF. CDR3 nucleotides: TGTGCCAGCAGCGAGACAGGGGGCTGGGGTCAGCCCCAGCATTTT.

This clonotype has a handful of counts. The chain carries TRBV15 and TRBJ2-7; 11 bases match TRBD1. Germline V gene lookup returns CDR1 LNHNV and CDR2 YYDKDF (reference sequence). V was pared by 3 bases and J by 2 bases, with 3 bases of the junction left unmatched. The CDR3 has 15 amino acids. The CDR3 loop reads CATSRGQGGTYEQYF. The CDR3 region has the DNA TGTGCCACCAGCAGGGGACAGGGGGGCACCTACGAGCAGTACTTC.

The chain carries TRBV28 and TRBJ2-1; tentatively, D is TRBD2 (5 bases). The V end was cut by 5 bases, the J end by 4 bases, with 15 bases between. Looked up from germline, CDR1 is MDHEN and CDR2 is SYDVKM. CDR3 length: 15 amino acids. This CDR3 is CASSLARRSYNEQFF. The CDR3 coding sequence is TGTGCCAGCAGTCTAGCCCGTCGTAGTTACAATGAGCAGTTCTTC.

This clonotype has just a few counts. The chain is built from TRBV28 and TRBJ2-7, with D uncertain. Trimming stripped 11 bases from V and 3 bases from J, with 11 bases between. Germline V gives CDR1 MDHEN, CDR2 SYDVKM. This CDR3 is built from 11 residues. CDR3 in amino acids: CAASNSYEQYF. CDR3 sequence (DNA): TGTGCCGCGTCAAACAGCTACGAGCAGTACTTC.

The V gene is TRBV6-5, the J gene TRBJ2-1, with a weak D call TRBD2 (6 bases). This CDR3 is built from 15 residues. The V end was cut by 2 bases, the J end by 5 bases, with 13 bases between. Per germline, CDR1 MNHEY and CDR2 SVGAGI. This CDR3 is CASSYQGGVNNEQFF. DNA of the CDR3: TGTGCCAGCAGTTACCAGGGAGGTGTCAACAATGAGCAGTTCTTC.

This clonotype was seen a handful of times. This chain uses TRBV9 with TRBJ2-7, with 8 bases aligning to TRBD2. CDR3 length: 15 amino acids. V dropped 0 bases and J dropped 7; count of bases not matched to a gene: 9. The germline V gene has CDR1 SGDLS and CDR2 YYNGEE. CDR3 in amino acids: CASSVDLREDEEQYF. The CDR3 DNA is TGTGCCAGCAGCGTAGACTTGCGGGAGGATGAGGAGCAGTACTTC. The full variable domain, its missing parts supplied by reference TRBV9 and TRBJ2-7, is DSGVTQTPKHLITATGQRVTLRCSPRSGDLSVYWYQQSLDQGLQFLIQYYNGEERAKGNILERFSAQQFPDLHSELNLSSLELGDSALYFCASSVDLREDEEQYFGPGTRLTVT.

The chain has TRBV6-2 or TRBV6-3 and TRBJ2-2; TRBD2 is a possible D gene (6 bases). The CDR3 runs 15 residues. Germline loops: CDR1 MNHEY, CDR2 SVGEGT. The V gene lost 9 bases and the J gene lost 7 bases, with 21 bases spanning the gap. CDR3 region: CASVLVSGEVGELFF. The CDR3 DNA is TGTGCCAGTGTTCTCGTTTCCGGGGAGGTCGGGGAGCTGTTTTTT.

There are many counts of this clonotype. The chain has TRBV3-1 and TRBJ2-1; D gene unclear. Germline V gene sequence: CDR1 LGHDT, CDR2 YNNKEL (reference sequence). Trimming shortened V by 4 bases and J by 0 bases, and 7 bases separated the two germline ends. The length of the CDR3 is 14 residues. The CDR3 DNA follows: TGTGCCAGCAGCCCGCTTGTCTCCTACAATGAGCAGTTCTTC. This codes for CASSPLVSYNEQFF.

This clonotype was observed many times. The genes are TRBV15 and TRBJ2-1; D possibly corresponds to TRBD2 (7 bases). The V end lost 9 bases, the J end lost 3 bases, and 12 bases lay between the germline ends. The CDR3 spans 13 residues. CDR1 and CDR2 from the germline V gene are LNHNV and YYDKDF (reference sequence). DNA of the CDR3: TGTGCCACGGGGGGGCAGGGCTACAATGAGCAGTTCTTC. As protein: CATGGQGYNEQFF. The complete variable domain, with remaining parts taken from reference TRBV15 and TRBJ2-1, reads DAMVIQNPRYQVTQFGKPVTLSCSQTLNHNVMYWYQQKSSQAPKLLFHYYDKDFNNEADTPDNFQSRRPNTSFCFLDIRSPGLGDTAMYLCATGGQGYNEQFFGPGTRLTVL.

V usage is TRBV20-1 and J usage is TRBJ2-1, with TRBD2 matching 9 bases. In germline, CDR1 is DFQATT, CDR2 SNEGSKA (reference sequence). With 7 bases clipped from V and 7 bases from J, the junction kept 11 bases outside the gene matches. The CDR3 sequence is 14 residues long. Here the CDR3 DNA reads TGCAGTGATGAGAGCGGGAGGCACGGTAATGAGCAGTTCTTC. Residues: CSDESGRHGNEQFF.